The present T cell receptor beta chain was sequenced within a study of beta chain features in type 1 diabetes (dated by TCRdb to the late 2010s). Regarding the research as a whole: Patients and healthy donors did not differ in mean age, gender distribution, total cell number or subset yield. A total of about 100,000,000 sorted cells were examined across all samples, and RNA yield correlated strongly with the number of cells per subset. The study compared the TCRB repertoires of sorted circulating CD4+ T cell subsets in recently diagnosed type 1 diabetes patients with those in matched healthy donors. Naive and central memory subsets were obtained from all 28 donors, but regulatory and stem cell-like memory subsets were isolated from only 8 patients and about eight healthy donors.

As to this clone: Its antigen is unknown. Per-nucleotide qualities are absent, and no much larger clonotype sits a single base away.

The investigation overall reported the following: Naive, central memory and regulatory TCRB repertoires appeared to be more alike among patients than among healthy donors. A moderate but significant shortening of TCRB CDR3 length was observed in type 1 diabetes patients in all four CD4+ subsets. Because cDNA was sequenced instead of genomic DNA, activated cells with high expression could be over-represented, although the groups did not differ in activation or CD3 levels. Because the HLA sub-analyses included only small numbers of individuals, any influence of HLA type on TCRB rearrangement was left unresolved. PCR may preferentially amplify shorter templates, but because patient and control samples were amplified and corrected together, any resulting skew would affect both groups equally. At VDJ recombination sites, type 1 diabetes patients had fewer insertions and more deleted nucleotides, which implies abnormalities in thymic rearrangement.

All of the isolated RNA was reverse transcribed with the High Capacity cDNA Reverse Transcription Kit, so expressed TCRB transcripts were sequenced. Naive, central memory and regulatory T cell samples underwent deep immunoSEQ sequencing, averaging roughly 3.5 million total reads per sample. Sorted cells were lysed in RLT buffer, and RNA was extracted using DNase-treated RNeasy Micro or Mini kits according to cell number. Each cell subset was processed separately to prevent cross-contamination, with patient and healthy donor samples processed together. Using the immunoSEQ multiplex PCR, TCRB sequences were amplified from cDNA into 87-bp fragments spanning the CDR3 region. Amplicons were sequenced on the Illumina HiSeq platform. From the authors' description of their analysis: PCR bias was corrected computationally using synthetic template baselines, and reads within Hamming distance 2 were collapsed, with unmergeable singletons discarded. Reads were aligned to IMGT to assign V, D and J genes, CDR3 length, and insertions or deletions at six rearrangement sites. Within each subset, clonotype counts were normalized to sorted cell number, after which true diversity and Gini coefficients were computed with the tcR R package. The overlap coefficient, calculated on TCRB nucleotide sequences, was used to measure repertoire sharing. Out-of-frame TCRB sequences from naive cells were analyzed as a proxy for the pre-selection repertoire. TCRdb's version of the immuneACCESS table is confined to in-frame rearrangements and falls short of the full clone set. An unresolved V gene accounts for under half of the shortfall where checked; the remainder is of unknown origin. The D gene and trimming were derived from the DNA, and the V and J assignments and clone size from that table. The sample table records nearly 700,000 clones; roughly 13% of these occur just once. The ten largest account for 0.02% to 0.025% of the sample.

Each donor gave one peripheral blood draw, roughly 110 mL on average, collected into heparinised tubes. Using a panel that included CD45RO, CCR7, CD25, CD127, CD95 and CD27, naive, central memory, regulatory and stem cell-like memory CD4+ T cells were sorted on a BD FACSAria II. A purity above 98% was achieved for all sorted populations. PBMCs were isolated right away by Lymphoprep density gradient centrifugation and were stained directly, without culture. Samples were stained and sorted in pairs, with one healthy donor and one patient per experiment, so that batch effects were minimized. The receptor was isolated from a man between 18 and 29 years old with type 1 diabetes. Source material: naive CD4+ T cells from blood. The cell subset or site label of this sample denotes: true naive CD4+ T cells.

The CDR3 corresponds to CSASGTEGYTF. In nucleotides, the sequence is TGCAGTGCTAGCGGGACGGAAGGCTACACCTTC. The chain joins TRBV20-1 to TRBJ1-2; TRBD1 is a possible D gene, resting on 5 matching bases. The trim is 3 bases for V and 8 bases for J, with a gap of 10 bases between the germline ends. From the germline V gene (reference sequence), CDR1 is DFQATT and CDR2 is SNEGSKA. The CDR3 runs 11 amino acids, cysteine and phenylalanine included. This entry keeps only the CDR3 DNA: 33 bases, framed from base 1.